These 18 T cell receptor beta chains share one sample of origin, sequenced in a study of control samples from healthy donors and cancer patients. TCRdb's copy holds only in-frame clones and misses some; the assay was immunoSEQ multiplex PCR. The sample yields some 94,000 clones, about 85% seen once. Sequencing input: blood. These TCRs come from a woman in her 50s in good health.

The chain couples TRBV2 to TRBJ2-7, with 7 positions matching TRBD1. Trimming removed 1 base from V and 6 bases from J; junction bases left unmatched: 12. The germline CDR1 and CDR2 sequences are SNHLY and FYNNEI. The CDR3 extends over 16 amino acids. The CDR3 spells CASSEGGTAPDPEQYF. Here the CDR3 DNA reads TGTGCCAGCAGTGAAGGGGGGACAGCTCCGGACCCCGAGCAGTACTTC.

The chain has TRBV7-2 and TRBJ2-5; D possibly corresponds to TRBD1 (6 bases). The CDR3 spans 15 residues. Between the trimmed V and J ends, which lost 5 bases and 1 base, there was a span of 14 bases. Germline V gene lookup returns CDR1 SGHTA and CDR2 FQGNSA. Here the CDR3 reads CASSPDPGAQETQYF. Here the CDR3 DNA reads TGTGCCAGCAGCCCGGATCCAGGGGCCCAAGAGACCCAGTACTTC.

The CDR3 spells CASSLEQLNYGYTF. The DNA for the CDR3 is TGTGCCAGCAGCTTAGAACAGTTAAACTATGGCTACACCTTC. The chain uses TRBV11-2 and TRBJ1-2; D is unclear. Trimming left V 0 bases short and J 2 bases short, with 7 bases between. The CDR3 is 14 residues long. Germline V gives CDR1 SGHAT, CDR2 FQNNGV.

CDR3 coding DNA: TGTGCCAGCAGCCAAGATGTTCTCAGTGCTGGGGCCAACGTCCTGACTTTC. As protein: CASSQDVLSAGANVLTF. The V gene is TRBV14, the J gene TRBJ2-6, with no clear D. V was pared by 0 bases and J by 2 bases, with 11 bases between. Germline assignment: CDR1 SGHDN and CDR2 FVKESK. The CDR3 runs 17 residues.

V and J are TRBV5-5 and TRBJ1-1; tentative D call: TRBD1 (6 bases). V lost 0 bases and J lost 2, with 14 bases in between. Germline values: CDR1 SGHKS, CDR2 YYEKEE (reference sequence). This CDR3 has 16 amino acids. This CDR3 reads CASSLVGGPTNTEAFF. Here the CDR3 DNA reads TGTGCCAGCAGCTTGGTGGGGGGCCCAACAAACACTGAAGCTTTCTTT. Combining the CDR3 with reference TRBV5-5 and TRBJ1-1 gives the whole variable domain DAGVTQSPTHLIKTRGQQVTLRCSPISGHKSVSWYQQVLGQGPQFIFQYYEKEERGRGNFPDRFSARQFPNYSSELNVNALLLGDSALYLCASSLVGGPTNTEAFFGQGTRLTVV.

The J gene is TRBJ2-3, the V gene TRBV6-4; 7 bases match TRBD2. Losses at the gene ends were 3 bases for V and 0 bases for J; bases not matched to a gene: 3. Germline V lookup: CDR1 MRHNA, CDR2 SNTAGT. The CDR3 is 15 residues long. DNA for the CDR3: TGTGCCAGCAGTGATGGCGGGAGCAGCACAGATACGCAGTATTTT. Its protein product is CASSDGGSSTDTQYF.

The gene calls are TRBV6-2 or TRBV6-3 and TRBJ2-7; D not certain. Trimming took 0 bases from V and 3 from J, leaving 6 bases between them. Germline-derived CDR1 and CDR2 are MNHEY and SVGEGT. This CDR3 has 13 amino acids. The CDR3 here is CASSYSWDYEQYF. DNA of the CDR3: TGTGCCAGCAGTTACTCCTGGGACTACGAGCAGTACTTC.

The CDR3: CASSLVEGRTGGSTWEQYF. The CDR3 nucleotides are TGTGCCAGCAGCTTGGTGGAAGGGCGAACAGGGGGTTCGACGTGGGAGCAGTACTTC. The chain has TRBV5-5 and TRBJ2-7; 8 positions match TRBD1. Unmatched junction bases numbered 21, after V lost 0 bases and J lost 7 bases. The CDR3 has 19 residues. Germline lookup yields CDR1 SGHKS and CDR2 YYEKEE (reference sequence).

This sequence joins TRBV13 and TRBJ1-1; D perhaps matches TRBD1 (6 bases). This CDR3 has 17 amino acids. Germline V gene data show CDR1 as PRHDT and CDR2 as FYEKMQ (reference sequence). V was trimmed by 1 base and J by 3 bases, leaving 18 bases between them. In nucleotides, the CDR3 is TGTGCCAGCAGCTTAGTCTCACAGGTCCGGGGGCACACTGAAGCTTTCTTT. The encoded protein is CASSLVSQVRGHTEAFF.

J is TRBJ1-5 and V is TRBV15; possibly TRBD1 for D (5 bases). The germline V gene has CDR1 LNHNV and CDR2 YYDKDF (reference sequence). V was trimmed by 8 bases and J by 1 base, leaving 15 bases between them. The CDR3 covers 15 residues. CDR3 bases: TGTGCCACCGACCGGGACCACCTGAGCAATCAGCCCCAGCATTTT. Protein: CATDRDHLSNQPQHF.

The chain combines TRBV28 with TRBJ1-2; no reliable D call. Germline-derived CDR1 and CDR2 are MDHEN and SYDVKM. The CDR3 spans 14 residues. V lost 6 bases and J 1 base, leaving 12 bases between the germline ends. The CDR3 sequence: CASRAQDGNYGYTF. In nucleotides, the CDR3 is TGTGCCAGCAGAGCCCAGGACGGTAACTATGGCTACACCTTC.

The CDR3 DNA reads TGTGCCAGCAGCCTGCAGGGGCGGATGAACACTGAAGCTTTCTTT. Encoded protein: CASSLQGRMNTEAFF. This chain joins TRBV14 and TRBJ1-1; TRBD1 might be the D (6 bases). V lost 4 bases to trimming and J lost 0 bases, with 12 bases between them. The CDR3 runs 15 residues. CDR1 SGHDN and CDR2 FVKESK come from the germline V gene.

This rearrangement joins TRBV7-9 to TRBJ2-7; 12 bases match TRBD1. The CDR3 consists of 13 residues. In germline, CDR1 is SEHNR, CDR2 FQNEAQ (reference sequence). V trimming: 6 bases; J trimming: 7 bases; junction bases outside the gene matches: 4. DNA for the CDR3: TGTGCCAGCAGGGGACAGGGGGCGGGGGAGCAGTACTTC. Protein: CASRGQGAGEQYF.

The V and J genes are TRBV2 and TRBJ1-4; no clear D gene. Germline V gives CDR1 SNHLY, CDR2 FYNNEI. The CDR3 has 14 amino acids. The V gene lost 6 bases and the J gene lost 0 bases, with 8 bases spanning the gap. The CDR3 loop reads CASSNVATNEKLFF. The CDR3 bases are TGTGCCAGCAGCAACGTTGCAACTAATGAAAAACTGTTTTTT.

This clone was observed once. The chain couples TRBV5-4 to TRBJ2-5, with 14 bases matching TRBD2. This CDR3 is 19 amino acids long. CDR1 and CDR2 (germline): SGHNT, YYREEE (reference sequence). After removal of 4 bases from V and 0 bases from J, the junction contained 11 bases not matched to a gene. The CDR3 nucleotides are TGTGCCAGCAGCGGGGGACTAGCGGGAGACCCTTTGTACCAAGAGACCCAGTACTTC. This translates into CASSGGLAGDPLYQETQYF.

The V and J genes are TRBV28 and TRBJ2-7; D is ambiguous. This CDR3 region has 15 residues. Trimming cost V 3 bases and J 2 bases, with 14 bases left between them. Germline V gene sequence: CDR1 MDHEN, CDR2 SYDVKM. Here the CDR3 reads CASSFRLDRAYEQYF. The CDR3 nucleotides read TGTGCCAGCAGTTTTCGTTTAGACCGCGCCTACGAGCAGTACTTC.

V usage is TRBV4-1 and J usage is TRBJ1-2, with no clear D. Germline CDR1 MGHRA, CDR2 YSYEKL. The V end was cut by 2 bases, the J end by 1 base, with 20 bases between. This CDR3 region has 18 residues. The CDR3 coding sequence is TGCGCCAGCAGCCAACCCCTAACCCGGCAGATAAATAACTATGGCTACACCTTC. Residues: CASSQPLTRQINNYGYTF.

A few counts support this clone. The CDR3 DNA reads TGTGCCAGCAGCAGAACCAGACAGGGTAGCACAGATACGCAGTATTTT. This gives the protein CASSRTRQGSTDTQYF. The chain has TRBV5-6 and TRBJ2-3; 7 bases agree with TRBD1. There are 16 residues in the CDR3. The germline CDR1 and CDR2 sequences are SGHDT and YYEEEE. Unmatched junction bases numbered 8, after V lost 4 bases and J lost 0 bases.